The T cell receptor (beta chain) described here comes from a study of Graves' ophthalmopathy and Graves' hyperthyroidism. Points from the study as a whole: The study's model predicted ophthalmopathy progression at over 55% sensitivity and 72% to 75% specificity.

The CDR3 has 17 residues. Germline lookup yields CDR1 SGHDN and CDR2 FVKESK. V was clipped by 6 bases and J by 7 bases; unmatched bases: 19. Amplifying from RNA transcripts, the study obtained TCR beta CDR3 regions. After a first-round RT-PCR with HTBI primers, a second-round multiplex PCR was run. TCRdb passed the multiplex PCR reads through MiXCR, listing each CDR3 protein once. Among about 1.2 million distinct CDR3 sequences, about 35% were seen once, and the ten largest hold 11%. This clonotype has a handful of counts. The antigen remains unidentified. People with hyperthyroidism were aged 18 to 65 and newly diagnosed, under 2 months' duration.

The specimen sequenced was peripheral blood or thyroid tissue (not recorded which). This receptor was obtained from an adult man with Graves' hyperthyroidism. The chain couples TRBV14 to TRBJ1-1; 8 nucleotides agree with TRBD1. CDR3 sequence (DNA): TGTGCCAGCAGTCCCGGACAGGGAAGGAGGGCCCGATATGAAGCTTTCTTT. Its protein is CASSPGQGRRARYEAFF.